This TCR beta chain derives from a study of T-cell reconstitution after alpha-beta-depleted transplantation in children. At least ten counts were recorded for this clonotype. What it binds is not known. Preparation of the TCRbeta library used unique molecular identifiers. Via MiXCR, TCRdb re-called the PCR reads, giving one row per CDR3 protein. The sample shows 300,000 to 400,000 distinct CDR3 sequences, 15% to 20% of them seen only once. Study-wide results and caveats: T-cell counts and diversity were attributed mostly to newly produced T cells one year after transplant.

The sample in question was PBMCs, mostly from graft donor cells, obtained 360 days after TCRalphabeta/CD19-depleted stem cell transplant. The TCR comes from a male patient under 10 years old who had a stem cell transplant for acute lymphoblastic leukemia, so the T cells may come from the graft donor.

As DNA, the CDR3 is TGTGCCAGCAGCTTGGCCTCCACTGCCTTCCCTAGCACAGATACGCAGTATTTT. Translating gives CASSLASTAFPSTDTQYF. The V and J genes are TRBV5-5 and TRBJ2-3; D not certain. CDR3 size: 18 residues. Trimming removed 0 bases from V and 0 bases from J, with 17 bases in between. Germline loops: CDR1 SGHKS, CDR2 YYEKEE (reference sequence).